The 7 T cell receptor beta chains reported below all come from one sample, sequenced in a study of blood T cells in healthy people across ages. With a J-beta primer mix and a sample-barcoded 5' primer, a second PCR ran about 7 to 12 cycles. Each CDR3 protein gets one entry after TCRdb re-called the 5' RACE reads with MiXCR. The sample lists 850,000 or so distinct CDR3 sequences, 29% seen once, with 17% in the top ten. Material: blood. All receptors come from an elderly woman in good health.

This clonotype was observed many times. The chain combines TRBV7-2 with TRBJ2-7, with 16 bases matching TRBD2. The germline V gene has CDR1 SGHTA and CDR2 FQGNSA. The junction had 7 bases not matched to a gene; V was cut back by 5 bases and J by 6 bases. CDR3 length: 16 residues. This chain's CDR3 is CASSRGTSGGDSEQYF. The CDR3 nucleotides read TGTGCCAGCAGCCGTGGGACTAGCGGGGGGGATAGCGAGCAGTACTTC. Looking up the rest from reference TRBV7-2 and TRBJ2-7 gives the full variable domain: GAGVSQSPSNKVTEKGKDVELRCDPISGHTALYWYRQSLGQGLEFLIYFQGNSAPDKSGLPSDRFSAERTGGSVSTLTIQRTQQEDSAVYLCASSRGTSGGDSEQYFGPGTRLTVT.

CDR3 residues: CSVVTLGEQYF. The CDR3, as DNA: TGCAGCGTCGTAACACTAGGCGAGCAGTACTTC. J is TRBJ2-7 and V is TRBV29-1; the D gene is possibly TRBD2 (5 bases). Germline CDR1 and CDR2: SQVTM and ANQGSEA. This CDR3 region has 11 residues. Trimming shortened V by 6 bases and J by 6 bases, and 12 bases separated the two germline ends.

Ten or more counts support this clonotype. This chain joins TRBV6-2 or TRBV6-3 and TRBJ2-4, with D maybe TRBD1 (5 bases). This CDR3 has 15 amino acids. Trimming pared 8 bases from V and 6 bases from J, leaving 20 bases between. Germline values: CDR1 MNHEY, CDR2 SVGEGT. The CDR3 DNA reads as TGTGCCAGCGGCGACAGCTTTACCCCCTTAAACATTCAGTACTTC. Translated: CASGDSFTPLNIQYF.

This clonotype was counted at least ten times. This chain joins TRBV12-3 or TRBV12-4 and TRBJ1-2, with D unclear. V lost 2 bases, J lost 3 bases, and 7 bases lay in between. CDR3 length: 13 amino acids. CDR3 sequence reads: CASSLSAYYGYTF. DNA of the CDR3: TGTGCCAGCAGTTTATCGGCTTACTATGGCTACACCTTC.

This clonotype was counted many times. The chain links TRBV6-6 to TRBJ2-5; 7 positions match TRBD2. CDR1 is MNHNY and CDR2 is SVGAGI in the germline V gene (reference sequence). The trim removed 4 bases at V and 2 bases at J, leaving 10 bases unmatched. This CDR3 has 16 amino acids. The CDR3 DNA reads as TGTGCCAGCAGTTTCCGCGGGGAGGGGCCTCAAGAGACCCAGTACTTC. Protein sequence: CASSFRGEGPQETQYF.

This clonotype was seen more than once but under ten times. Possible read error: a much larger clone is one base away. The V and J genes are TRBV10-3 and TRBJ1-4; no reliable D call. Germline CDR1 ENHRY, CDR2 SYGVKD. This CDR3 is 16 amino acids long. CDR3 sequence: CAISELNGSLNEKRFF. The CDR3 DNA reads as TGTGCCATCAGTGAACTAAACGGCTCTCTAAATGAAAAACGGTTTTTT.

The rearrangement uses TRBV9 and TRBJ2-4; 7 bases agree with TRBD1. With the DNA end fitting TRBJ2-5 better, the J assignment may be wrong. CDR1 SGDLS and CDR2 YYNGEE come from the germline V gene. The CDR3 covers 13 residues. CDR3: CASCLGQQETQYF. In DNA, the CDR3 is TGTGCCAGCTGCCTGGGACAGCAAGAGACCCAGTACTTC.